The 32 T cell receptor beta chains presented below share a single source sample, sequenced in a study of OX40 agonist ivuxolimab in advanced cancers. The repertoire was sequenced with immunoSEQ multiplex PCR; TCRdb's copy has only in-frame clones and lacks some. The sample holds over 40,000 clones, around 80% seen once. The sample consisted of CD4+ or CD8+ T cells sorted from blood, taken in a trial of the OX40 agonist ivuxolimab. These receptors originate from an adult with an advanced solid tumor such as melanoma, head and neck, liver or kidney cancer.

The gene calls are TRBV4-2 and TRBJ2-7, with TRBD1 identical over 8 bases. V lost 5 bases, J lost 5 bases, and 8 bases stayed unmatched. The CDR3 runs to 14 residues. The germline CDR1 and CDR2 sequences are LGHNA and YNFKEQ. The CDR3 reads CASSGEKDRDEQYF. The CDR3 nucleotides read TGTGCCAGCAGCGGGGAGAAGGACAGGGACGAGCAGTACTTC.

V and J are TRBV5-1 and TRBJ2-1; D not resolved. This CDR3 spans 15 amino acids. Germline V gene lookup returns CDR1 SGHRS and CDR2 YFSETQ. V was pared by 4 bases and J by 6 bases, with 17 bases between. The chain's CDR3 is CASSVRTQRSNEQFF. In nucleotides, the CDR3 is TGCGCCAGCAGCGTCAGGACCCAACGGAGCAATGAGCAGTTCTTC.

The rearrangement joins TRBV25-1 to TRBJ1-1; 7 positions match TRBD1. The CDR3 is 12 residues long. Germline CDR1 reads MGHDK; CDR2 reads SYGVNS. V lost 4 bases and J lost 7; bases outside the gene matches: 3. CDR3 DNA sequence: TGTGCCAGCAGTGGACAGGGATTTGAAGCTTTCTTT. It encodes CASSGQGFEAFF.

This clone came up a few times. The genes are TRBV2 and TRBJ2-7, with 10 positions matching TRBD2. V lost 4 bases and J lost 0; bases outside the gene matches: 0. Germline CDR1 is SNHLY and CDR2 is FYNNEI. The CDR3 length is 14 residues. The CDR3 protein is CASSASGGSYEQYF. The CDR3 region has the DNA TGTGCCAGCAGTGCTAGCGGGGGCTCCTACGAGCAGTACTTC. Filled out from reference TRBV2 and TRBJ2-7, the complete variable domain reads EPEVTQTPSHQVTQMGQEVILRCVPISNHLYFYWYRQILGQKVEFLVSFYNNEISEKSEIFDDQFSVERPDGSNFTLKIRSTKLEDSAMYFCASSASGGSYEQYFGPGTRLTVT.

This clone appeared a single time. The V gene is TRBV6-1, the J gene TRBJ1-3; D possibly corresponds to TRBD1 (5 bases). V lost 0 bases to trimming and J lost 0 bases, with 12 bases between them. Germline CDR1 reads MNHNS; CDR2 reads SASEGT. This CDR3 contains 17 residues. Here the CDR3 reads CASSEAQYRFSGNTIYF. In nucleotides, the CDR3 is TGTGCCAGCAGTGAAGCGCAGTACAGGTTCTCTGGAAACACCATATATTTT.

The chain carries TRBV7-9 and TRBJ1-2, with TRBD1 as a possible D gene (5 bases). The germline V gene encodes CDR1 SEHNR and CDR2 FQNEAQ (reference sequence). Trimming left V 5 bases short and J 7 bases short, with 14 bases between. The CDR3 totals 13 residues. Written as DNA, the CDR3 is TGTGCCAGCAGCGGGGGACTAGTCGCTGGCTACACCTTC. This encodes CASSGGLVAGYTF.

V is TRBV6-5 and J is TRBJ2-1; 9 bases align to TRBD2. Germline V gene sequence: CDR1 MNHEY, CDR2 SVGAGI. With 0 bases clipped from V and 6 bases from J, the junction kept 6 bases outside the gene matches. This CDR3 is 16 amino acids long. The CDR3 DNA reads as TGTGCCAGCAGTTACTCCGCCCTAGCGGGAACCAATGAGCAGTTCTTC. This codes for CASSYSALAGTNEQFF.

This chain links TRBV19 with TRBJ2-4; the match to TRBD2 covers 7 bases. J gave up 6 bases and V 4 bases, and 3 bases lay outside the gene matches. CDR1 and CDR2 (germline): LNHDA, SQIVND (reference sequence). There are 13 residues in the CDR3. The CDR3 protein is CASSTGRGNIQYF. The DNA of the CDR3 is TGTGCCAGTAGTACAGGGAGGGGAAACATTCAGTACTTC.

This rearrangement joins TRBV7-6 to TRBJ2-5; D is possibly TRBD1 (6 bases). Between the trimmed V and J ends, which lost 6 bases and 2 bases, there was a span of 16 bases. The CDR3 is 15 residues long. Germline-derived CDR1 and CDR2 are SGHVS and FNYEAQ. Written as DNA, the CDR3 is TGTGCCAGCAGGTCAGACTCAGGGGAACAAGAGACCCAGTACTTC. It translates to CASRSDSGEQETQYF. Combining the CDR3 with reference TRBV7-6 and TRBJ2-5 gives the whole variable domain GAGVSQSPRYKVTKRGQDVALRCDPISGHVSLYWYRQALGQGPEFLTYFNYEAQQDKSGLPNDRFSAERPEGSISTLTIQRTEQRDSAMYRCASRSDSGEQETQYFGPGTRLLVL.

This clone occurred a few times. The chain has TRBV2 and TRBJ2-3; 8 nucleotides line up with TRBD2. The V gene end was trimmed by 6 bases and the J gene end by 7 bases; junction bases not matched to a gene: 9. The CDR3 has 14 residues. CDR1 and CDR2 from the germline V gene are SNHLY and FYNNEI. The DNA of the CDR3 is TGTGCCAGCAGACCGGGACTAGTTAGCTATACGCAGTATTTT. Translated, it gives CASRPGLVSYTQYF.

The chain joins TRBV19 to TRBJ2-1, with D possibly called TRBD1 or TRBD2 (6 bases each). Germline assignment: CDR1 LNHDA and CDR2 SQIVND (reference sequence). Between the trimmed V and J ends, which lost 4 bases and 0 bases, there was a span of 10 bases. CDR3 size: 15 residues. The CDR3 DNA sequence: TGTGCCAGTAGTAGAGGGGGGAGCTCCTACAATGAGCAGTTCTTC. It codes for CASSRGGSSYNEQFF.

This clone has just one count. This rearrangement joins TRBV2 to TRBJ2-4, with a possible D match to TRBD2 (5 bases). Germline CDR1 reads SNHLY; CDR2 reads FYNNEI. The CDR3 loop spans 15 amino acids. V lost 10 bases, J lost 6 bases, and 22 bases lay in between. The CDR3 protein is CAIQAPPVGRNIQYF. DNA of the CDR3: TGTGCCATTCAAGCACCTCCCGTAGGGAGAAACATTCAGTACTTC.

The rearrangement uses TRBV28 and TRBJ2-6; 9 bases fit TRBD2. The CDR3 runs to 15 residues. V gave up 6 bases and J gave up 3 bases; unmatched junction bases: 3. Germline values: CDR1 MDHEN, CDR2 SYDVKM. CDR3 sequence (DNA): TGTGCCAGCAGGCGGGGGGGAGTTGGGGCCAACGTCCTGACTTTC. Protein: CASRRGGVGANVLTF.

This clone was picked up a small number of times. The rearrangement uses TRBV28 and TRBJ2-5; TRBD1 aligns across 9 bases. Unmatched junction bases numbered 14, after V lost 6 bases and J lost 9 bases. The CDR3 length is 15 residues. The germline gives CDR1 MDHEN, CDR2 SYDVKM. CDR3 amino acids: CASSQLTGGIKAQYF. Written as DNA, the CDR3 is TGTGCCAGCAGCCAACTTACAGGGGGCATCAAGGCCCAGTACTTC.

The chain employs TRBV27 and TRBJ2-7, with D possibly TRBD2 on 6 matching bases. CDR1 MNHEY and CDR2 SMNVEV come from the germline V gene (reference sequence). Trimming cost V 6 bases and J 3 bases, with 18 bases left between them. CDR3 length: 15 amino acids. The CDR3 here is CASSPTRIGYYEQYF. The CDR3, as DNA: TGTGCCAGCAGCCCGACTAGAATAGGTTACTACGAGCAGTACTTC.

The chain is built from TRBV29-1 and TRBJ2-1; 11 positions agree with TRBD1. Trimming at V came to 6 bases and at J to 8 bases, leaving 6 bases not matched to a gene. The germline gives CDR1 SQVTM, CDR2 ANQGSEA. CDR3 size: 13 residues. The CDR3 DNA follows: TGCAGCGTGGGACAGGGGGGGTACGATGAGCAGTTCTTC. Its translation: CSVGQGGYDEQFF.

This clone was seen only a few times. This chain connects TRBV7-9 to TRBJ1-5; D gene unclear. The CDR3 has 15 residues. The germline V gene has CDR1 SEHNR and CDR2 FQNEAQ (reference sequence). V lost 1 base and J 0 bases, leaving 7 bases between the germline ends. CDR3 nucleotides: TGTGCCAGCAGCTTAGGGGGATATAGCAATCAGCCCCAGCATTTT. Its protein is CASSLGGYSNQPQHF. The complete variable domain, with remaining parts taken from reference TRBV7-9 and TRBJ1-5, reads DTGVSQNPRHKITKRGQNVTFRCDPISEHNRLYWYRQTLGQGPEFLTYFQNEAQLEKSRLLSDRFSAERPKGSFSTLEIQRTEQGDSAMYLCASSLGGYSNQPQHFGDGTRLSIL.

The chain joins TRBV5-6 to TRBJ2-3; no firm D call. CDR3 size: 13 residues. Trimming removed 0 bases from V and 1 base from J, with 3 bases in between. Germline CDR1 reads SGHDT; CDR2 reads YYEEEE. CDR3 residues: CASSLVRTDTQYF. In nucleotides, the CDR3 is TGTGCCAGCAGCTTGGTCCGCACAGATACGCAGTATTTT.

This clone has only one observation. This chain connects TRBV6-5 to TRBJ2-2, with TRBD1 matching over 8 bases. The CDR3 has 15 amino acids. Looked up from germline, CDR1 is MNHEY and CDR2 is SVGAGI. J gave up 6 bases and V 6 bases, and 9 bases lay outside the gene matches. The CDR3 DNA reads as TGTGCCAGCAGGATGGGACAGGTTGAATCCGGGGAGCTGTTTTTT. Translating gives CASRMGQVESGELFF.

This chain uses TRBV4-2 with TRBJ2-7; 8 nucleotides agree with TRBD1. V was clipped by 2 bases and J by 0 bases; unmatched bases: 3. Germline V gene lookup returns CDR1 LGHNA and CDR2 YNFKEQ. The CDR3 is made up of 15 amino acids. In DNA form, the CDR3 reads TGTGCCAGCAGCCAAAGACAGGGGAGCTCCTACGAGCAGTACTTC. Translated, it gives CASSQRQGSSYEQYF.

This chain joins TRBV7-9 and TRBJ2-1; D remains ambiguous. This CDR3 has 12 amino acids. The V gene lost 1 base and the J gene lost 10 bases, with 8 bases spanning the gap. Germline V gene sequence: CDR1 SEHNR, CDR2 FQNEAQ (reference sequence). The CDR3, as DNA: TGTGCCAGCAGCTTAGAGCTTGGGGAGCAGTTCTTC. Amino acids: CASSLELGEQFF.

The gene calls are TRBV11-1 and TRBJ2-7; D is ambiguous. CDR1 and CDR2 (germline): SGHAT, FQDESV (reference sequence). V lost 5 bases, J lost 4 bases, and 12 bases lay in between. This CDR3 spans 13 amino acids. The CDR3 nucleotides are TGTGCCAGCAGCCAAGGCAGCTTATACGAGCAGTACTTC. Protein sequence: CASSQGSLYEQYF.

CDR3 coding DNA: TGCGCCAGCAGCTTGGAAAGACCTCGACCAGGGAGAGACGGCTACACCTTC. Amino acids: CASSLERPRPGRDGYTF. The chain employs TRBV5-1 and TRBJ1-2, with D maybe TRBD1 (5 bases). The V end was cut by 0 bases, the J end by 8 bases, with 23 bases between. Per germline, CDR1 SGHRS and CDR2 YFSETQ. The CDR3 length is 17 residues.

V and J are TRBV5-1 and TRBJ1-1; D gene ambiguous. Germline CDR1 is SGHRS and CDR2 is YFSETQ. V lost 0 bases, J lost 9 bases, and 18 bases lay in between. The CDR3 covers 15 residues. The CDR3 DNA follows: TGCGCCAGCAGCTTGGGATGGCAGTCGAATTTACAAGCTTTCTTT. Translation: CASSLGWQSNLQAFF.

This clone occurred once. The chain joins TRBV28 to TRBJ2-3; D might be TRBD2 (6 bases). The CDR3 loop spans 13 amino acids. Germline-derived CDR1 and CDR2 are MDHEN and SYDVKM. V was trimmed by 9 bases and J by 4 bases, leaving 14 bases between them. CDR3: CASHRESPDTQYF. The CDR3 DNA is TGTGCCAGTCACCGGGAGTCCCCAGATACGCAGTATTTT. Supplemented by reference TRBV28 and TRBJ2-3, the full variable domain reads DVKVTQSSRYLVKRTGEKVFLECVQDMDHENMFWYRQDPGLGLRLIYFSYDVKMKEKGDIPEGYSVSREKKERFSLILESASTNQTSMYLCASHRESPDTQYFGPGTRLTVL.

The chain joins TRBV6-5 to TRBJ2-7; 8 nucleotides agree with TRBD1. CDR3 length: 15 residues. V lost 6 bases, J lost 3 bases, and 10 bases stayed unmatched. Germline V gene lookup returns CDR1 MNHEY and CDR2 SVGAGI. The CDR3 DNA reads as TGTGCCAGCAGCCTATATGGACAGGGCGGCTACGAGCAGTACTTC. Translated, it gives CASSLYGQGGYEQYF.

This clone showed up just once. The rearrangement uses TRBV6-6 and TRBJ1-4; D perhaps matches TRBD1 (6 bases). The CDR3 loop spans 14 amino acids. Trimming removed 5 bases from V and 8 bases from J, with 15 bases in between. CDR1 is MNHNY and CDR2 is SVGAGI in the germline V gene (reference sequence). In DNA, the CDR3 is TGTGCCAGCAGTCGTGACAGGTTGAGCGAAAAACTGTTTTTT. Translated: CASSRDRLSEKLFF.

This chain links TRBV5-5 with TRBJ2-2, with D uncertain. The CDR3 runs to 14 residues. With 0 bases removed from V and 5 bases from J, the gap between germline ends came to 8 bases. The germline CDR1 and CDR2 sequences are SGHKS and YYEKEE (reference sequence). The CDR3 nucleotides are TGTGCCAGCAGCTTGGGTGGGCTTACCGGGGAGCTGTTTTTT. This codes for CASSLGGLTGELFF.

J is TRBJ2-1 and V is TRBV6-1; 10 nucleotides match TRBD1. V was clipped by 6 bases and J by 4 bases; unmatched bases: 3. Germline CDR1 reads MNHNS; CDR2 reads SASEGT. The CDR3 covers 14 residues. The CDR3 protein is CASRGTGVYNEQFF. The CDR3 DNA reads TGTGCCAGCAGGGGGACAGGGGTTTACAATGAGCAGTTCTTC.

This clone came up once. Other nucleotide sequences from this sample produce the same CDR3. The V gene is TRBV7-2, the J gene TRBJ1-1; D possibly corresponds to TRBD1 (5 bases). The CDR3 is 14 amino acids. Trimming took off 5 bases at V and 1 base at J, with 11 bases between the two ends. Germline CDR1 SGHTA, CDR2 FQGNSA. CDR3 in amino acids: CASSPGTANTEAFF. CDR3 DNA: TGTGCCAGCAGCCCCGGGACGGCGAACACTGAAGCTTTCTTT.

This clone was recorded a few times. The chain couples TRBV5-5 to TRBJ1-5; no firm D call. With 1 base removed from V and 6 bases from J, the gap between germline ends came to 17 bases. CDR1 is SGHKS and CDR2 is YYEKEE in the germline V gene (reference sequence). This CDR3 comprises 16 residues. For the CDR3, the DNA is TGTGCCAGCAGCTTGATTGTCGTTCCGGGCACTCAGCCCCAGCATTTT. This gives the protein CASSLIVVPGTQPQHF.

The rearrangement links TRBV28 to TRBJ2-3, with 10 nucleotides matching TRBD2. The V gene's germline CDR1 is MDHEN and CDR2 SYDVKM. After removal of 10 bases from V and 0 bases from J, the junction contained 4 bases not matched to a gene. This CDR3 has 14 amino acids. This CDR3 reads CATKLAGSTDTQYF. The DNA for the CDR3 is TGTGCCACCAAACTAGCGGGGAGCACAGATACGCAGTATTTT.